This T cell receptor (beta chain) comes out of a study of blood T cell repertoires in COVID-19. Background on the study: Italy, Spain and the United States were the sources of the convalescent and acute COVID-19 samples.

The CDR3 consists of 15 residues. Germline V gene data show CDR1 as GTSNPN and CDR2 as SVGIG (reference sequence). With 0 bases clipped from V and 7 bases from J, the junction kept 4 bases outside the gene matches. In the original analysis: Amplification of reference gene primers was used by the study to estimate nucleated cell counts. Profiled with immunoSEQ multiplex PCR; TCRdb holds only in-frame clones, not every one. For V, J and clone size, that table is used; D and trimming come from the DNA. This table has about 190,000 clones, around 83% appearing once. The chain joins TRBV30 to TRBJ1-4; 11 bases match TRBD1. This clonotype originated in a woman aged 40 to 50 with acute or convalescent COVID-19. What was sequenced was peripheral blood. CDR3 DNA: TGTGCCTGGAGTGTACGGGGACAGGGGGTTGAAAAACTGTTTTTT. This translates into CAWSVRGQGVEKLFF.